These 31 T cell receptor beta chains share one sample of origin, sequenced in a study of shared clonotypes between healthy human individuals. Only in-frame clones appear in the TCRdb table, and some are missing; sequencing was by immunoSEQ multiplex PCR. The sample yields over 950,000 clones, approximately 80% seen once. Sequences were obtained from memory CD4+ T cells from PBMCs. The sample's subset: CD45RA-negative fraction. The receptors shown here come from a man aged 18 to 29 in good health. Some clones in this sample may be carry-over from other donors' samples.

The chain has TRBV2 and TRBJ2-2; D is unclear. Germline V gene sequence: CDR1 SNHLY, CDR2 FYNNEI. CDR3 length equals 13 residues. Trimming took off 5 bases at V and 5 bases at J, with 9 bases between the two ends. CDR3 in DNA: TGTGCCAGCAGTTACACAGAAACCGGGGAGCTGTTTTTT. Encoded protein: CASSYTETGELFF. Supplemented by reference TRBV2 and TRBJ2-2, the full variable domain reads EPEVTQTPSHQVTQMGQEVILRCVPISNHLYFYWYRQILGQKVEFLVSFYNNEISEKSEIFDDQFSVERPDGSNFTLKIRSTKLEDSAMYFCASSYTETGELFFGEGSRLTVL.

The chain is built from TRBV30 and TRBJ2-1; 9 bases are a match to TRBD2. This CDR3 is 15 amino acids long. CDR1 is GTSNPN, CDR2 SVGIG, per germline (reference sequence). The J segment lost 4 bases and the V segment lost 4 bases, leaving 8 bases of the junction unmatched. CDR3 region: CAWITAGGGYNEQFF. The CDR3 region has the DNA TGTGCCTGGATAACAGCGGGAGGCGGGTACAATGAGCAGTTCTTC.

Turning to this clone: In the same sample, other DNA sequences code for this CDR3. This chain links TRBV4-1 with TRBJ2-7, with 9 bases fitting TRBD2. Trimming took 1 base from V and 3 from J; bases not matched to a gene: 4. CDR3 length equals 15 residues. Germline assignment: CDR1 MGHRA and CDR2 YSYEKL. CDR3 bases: TGCGCCAGCAGCCAAGGTGTAGCGGGAGTCTACGAGCAGTACTTC. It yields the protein CASSQGVAGVYEQYF.

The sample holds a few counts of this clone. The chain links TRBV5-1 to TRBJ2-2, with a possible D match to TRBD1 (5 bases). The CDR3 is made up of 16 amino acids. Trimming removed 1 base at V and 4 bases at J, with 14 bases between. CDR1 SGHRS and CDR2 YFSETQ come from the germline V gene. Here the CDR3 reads CASSLLMPGITGELFF. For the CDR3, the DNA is TGCGCCAGCAGCTTGTTAATGCCAGGGATCACCGGGGAGCTGTTTTTT.

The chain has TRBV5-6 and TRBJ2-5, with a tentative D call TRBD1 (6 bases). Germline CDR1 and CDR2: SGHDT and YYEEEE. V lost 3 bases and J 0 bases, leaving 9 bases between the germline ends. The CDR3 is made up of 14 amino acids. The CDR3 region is CASSYQGYQETQYF. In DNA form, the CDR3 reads TGTGCCAGCAGCTACCAGGGGTACCAAGAGACCCAGTACTTC.

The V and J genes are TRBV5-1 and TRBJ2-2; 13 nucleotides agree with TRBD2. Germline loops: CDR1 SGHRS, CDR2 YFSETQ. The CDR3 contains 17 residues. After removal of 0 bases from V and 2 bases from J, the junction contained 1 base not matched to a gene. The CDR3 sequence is CASSLGLAGGNTGELFF. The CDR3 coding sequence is TGCGCCAGCAGCTTGGGACTAGCGGGGGGAAACACCGGGGAGCTGTTTTTT.

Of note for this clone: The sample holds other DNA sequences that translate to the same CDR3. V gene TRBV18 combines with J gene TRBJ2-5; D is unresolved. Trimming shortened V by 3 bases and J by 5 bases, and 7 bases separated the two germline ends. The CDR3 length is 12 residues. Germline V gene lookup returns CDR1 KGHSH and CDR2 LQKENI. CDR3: CASSPARETQYF. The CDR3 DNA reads TGTGCCAGCTCACCGGCCAGGGAGACCCAGTACTTC.

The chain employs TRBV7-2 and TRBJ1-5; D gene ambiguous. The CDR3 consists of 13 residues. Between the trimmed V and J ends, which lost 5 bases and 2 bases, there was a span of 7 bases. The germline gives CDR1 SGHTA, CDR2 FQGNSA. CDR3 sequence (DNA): TGTGCCAGCAGCCCTCACGGCAATCAGCCCCAGCATTTT. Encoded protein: CASSPHGNQPQHF.

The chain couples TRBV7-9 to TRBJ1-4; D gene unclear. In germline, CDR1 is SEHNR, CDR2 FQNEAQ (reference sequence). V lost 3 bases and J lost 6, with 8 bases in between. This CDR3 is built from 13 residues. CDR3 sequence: CASSFSRYEKLFF. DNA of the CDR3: TGTGCCAGCAGCTTCTCCCGCTATGAAAAACTGTTTTTT.

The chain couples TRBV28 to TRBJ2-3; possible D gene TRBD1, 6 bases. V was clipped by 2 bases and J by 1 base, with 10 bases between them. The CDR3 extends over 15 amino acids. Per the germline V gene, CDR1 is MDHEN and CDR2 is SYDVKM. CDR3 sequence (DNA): TGTGCCAGCAGTTTACCTGACAGGCGCACAGATACGCAGTATTTT. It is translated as CASSLPDRRTDTQYF.

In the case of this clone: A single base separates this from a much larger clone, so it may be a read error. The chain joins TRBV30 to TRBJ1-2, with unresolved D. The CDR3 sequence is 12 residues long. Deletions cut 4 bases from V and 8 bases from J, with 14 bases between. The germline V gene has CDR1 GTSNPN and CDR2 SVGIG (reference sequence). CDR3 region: CAWTVDGGGYTF. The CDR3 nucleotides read TGTGCCTGGACCGTGGACGGCGGAGGCTACACCTTC.

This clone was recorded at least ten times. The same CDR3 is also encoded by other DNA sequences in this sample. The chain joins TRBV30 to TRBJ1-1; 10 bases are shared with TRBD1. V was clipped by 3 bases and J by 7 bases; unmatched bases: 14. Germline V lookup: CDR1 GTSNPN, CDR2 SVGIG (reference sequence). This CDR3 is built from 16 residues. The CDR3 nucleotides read TGTGCCTGGAGCCATCCCGGGACAGGGGAGGGGGGTGAAGCTTTCTTT. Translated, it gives CAWSHPGTGEGGEAFF.

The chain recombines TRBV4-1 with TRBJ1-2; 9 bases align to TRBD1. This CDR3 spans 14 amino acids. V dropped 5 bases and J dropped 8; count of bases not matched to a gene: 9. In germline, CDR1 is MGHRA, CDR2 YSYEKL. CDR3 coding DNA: TGCGCCAGCAGCGGGACAGGGAAAGGTGGGGGCTACACCTTC. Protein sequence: CASSGTGKGGGYTF.

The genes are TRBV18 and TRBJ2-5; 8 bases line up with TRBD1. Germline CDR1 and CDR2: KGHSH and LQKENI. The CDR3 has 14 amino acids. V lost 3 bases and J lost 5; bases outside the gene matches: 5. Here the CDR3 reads CASSPSTGVETQYF. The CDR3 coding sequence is TGTGCCAGCTCACCCTCGACAGGGGTCGAGACCCAGTACTTC.

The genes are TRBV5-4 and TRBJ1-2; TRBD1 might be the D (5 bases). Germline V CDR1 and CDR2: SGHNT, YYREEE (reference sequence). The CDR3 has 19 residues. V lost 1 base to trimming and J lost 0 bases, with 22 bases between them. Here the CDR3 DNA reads TGTGCCAGCAGCTTGTCCTTTGGTCAGGGCCTACCTTCTAACTATGGCTACACCTTC. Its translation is CASSLSFGQGLPSNYGYTF.

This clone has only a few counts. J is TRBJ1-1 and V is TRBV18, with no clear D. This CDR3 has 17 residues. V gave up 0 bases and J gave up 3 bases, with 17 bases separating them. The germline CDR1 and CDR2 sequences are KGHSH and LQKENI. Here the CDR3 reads CASSPPPGAPIDTEAFF. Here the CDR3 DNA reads TGTGCCAGCTCACCACCCCCCGGTGCCCCTATCGACACTGAAGCTTTCTTT.

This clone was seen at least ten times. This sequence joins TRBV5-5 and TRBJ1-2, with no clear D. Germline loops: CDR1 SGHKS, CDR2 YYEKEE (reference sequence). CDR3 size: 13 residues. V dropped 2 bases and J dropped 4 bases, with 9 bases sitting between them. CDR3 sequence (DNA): TGTGCCAGCAGCTTCCCAGACGGCTATGGCTACACCTTC. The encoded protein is CASSFPDGYGYTF.

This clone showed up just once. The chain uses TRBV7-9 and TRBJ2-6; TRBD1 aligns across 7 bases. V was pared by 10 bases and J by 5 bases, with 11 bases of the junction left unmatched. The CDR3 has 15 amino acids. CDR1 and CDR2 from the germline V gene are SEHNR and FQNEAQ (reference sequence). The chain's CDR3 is CATIQGNDRANVLTF. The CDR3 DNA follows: TGTGCCACCATACAGGGGAATGATAGGGCCAACGTCCTGACTTTC.

The CDR3 protein is CASSELGKGKDTQYF. The CDR3 DNA sequence: TGTGCCAGCAGTGAATTGGGCAAAGGCAAAGATACGCAGTATTTT. The V gene is TRBV25-1, the J gene TRBJ2-3; D call uncertain. The CDR3 spans 15 residues. V dropped 1 base and J dropped 5 bases, with 13 bases sitting between them. The germline V gene has CDR1 MGHDK and CDR2 SYGVNS.

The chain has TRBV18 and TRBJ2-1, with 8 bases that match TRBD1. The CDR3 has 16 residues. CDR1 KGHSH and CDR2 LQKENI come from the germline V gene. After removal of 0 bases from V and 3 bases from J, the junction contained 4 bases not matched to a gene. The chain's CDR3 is CASSPPRDRSYNEQFF. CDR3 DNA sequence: TGTGCCAGCTCACCACCCCGGGACAGGAGCTACAATGAGCAGTTCTTC.

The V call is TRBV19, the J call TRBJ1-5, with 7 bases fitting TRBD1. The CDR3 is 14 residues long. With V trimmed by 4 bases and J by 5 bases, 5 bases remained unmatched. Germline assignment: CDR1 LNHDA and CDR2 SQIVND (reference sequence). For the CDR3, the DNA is TGTGCCAGTAGTAAGACAGGGAATCATCAGCCCCAGCATTTT. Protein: CASSKTGNHQPQHF.

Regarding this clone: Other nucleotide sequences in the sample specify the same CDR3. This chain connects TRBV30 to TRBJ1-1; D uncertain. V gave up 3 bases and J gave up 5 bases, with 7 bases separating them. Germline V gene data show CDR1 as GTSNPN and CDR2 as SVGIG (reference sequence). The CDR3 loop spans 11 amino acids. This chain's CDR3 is CAWRYMTEAFF. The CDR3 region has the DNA TGTGCCTGGAGATACATGACTGAAGCTTTCTTT.

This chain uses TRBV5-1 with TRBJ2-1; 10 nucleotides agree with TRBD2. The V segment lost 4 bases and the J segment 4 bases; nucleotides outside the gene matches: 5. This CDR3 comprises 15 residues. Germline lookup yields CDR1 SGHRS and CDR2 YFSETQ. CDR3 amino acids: CASSPSGLAYNEQFF. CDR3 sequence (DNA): TGCGCCAGCAGCCCGTCGGGACTAGCGTACAATGAGCAGTTCTTC.

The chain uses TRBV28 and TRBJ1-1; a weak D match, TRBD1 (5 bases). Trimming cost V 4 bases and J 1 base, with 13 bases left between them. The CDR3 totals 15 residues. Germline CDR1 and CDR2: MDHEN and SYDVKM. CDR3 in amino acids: CASSSQGVANTEAFF. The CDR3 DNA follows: TGTGCCAGCAGTTCCCAGGGAGTCGCGAACACTGAAGCTTTCTTT.

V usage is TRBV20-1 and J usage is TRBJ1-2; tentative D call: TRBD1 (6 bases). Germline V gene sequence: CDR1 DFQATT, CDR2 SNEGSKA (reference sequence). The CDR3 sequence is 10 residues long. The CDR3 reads CTFGGGGYTF. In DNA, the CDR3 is TGCACGTTCGGGGGCGGAGGCTACACCTTC.

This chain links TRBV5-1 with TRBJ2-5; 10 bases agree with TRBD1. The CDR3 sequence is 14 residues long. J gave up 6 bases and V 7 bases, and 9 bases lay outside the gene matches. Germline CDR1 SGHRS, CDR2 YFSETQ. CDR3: CASGKGQGSQTQYF. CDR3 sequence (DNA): TGCGCCAGCGGGAAGGGACAGGGGTCCCAGACCCAGTACTTC. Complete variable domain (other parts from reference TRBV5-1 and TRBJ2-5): KAGVTQTPRYLIKTRGQQVTLSCSPISGHRSVSWYQQTPGQGLQFLFEYFSETQRNKGNFPGRFSGRQFSNSRSEMNVSTLELGDSALYLCASGKGQGSQTQYFGPGTRLLVL.

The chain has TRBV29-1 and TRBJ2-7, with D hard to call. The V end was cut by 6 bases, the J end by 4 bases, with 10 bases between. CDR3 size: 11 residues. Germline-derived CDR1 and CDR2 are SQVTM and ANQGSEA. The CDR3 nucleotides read TGCAGCGTGGAGAGGAGTTACGAGCAGTACTTC. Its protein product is CSVERSYEQYF.

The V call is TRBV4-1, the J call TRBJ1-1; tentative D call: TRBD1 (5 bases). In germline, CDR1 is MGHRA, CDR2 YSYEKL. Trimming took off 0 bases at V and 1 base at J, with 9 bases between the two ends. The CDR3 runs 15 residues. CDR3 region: CASSQDLQGNTEAFF. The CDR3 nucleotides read TGCGCCAGCAGCCAAGATCTGCAGGGGAACACTGAAGCTTTCTTT.

The CDR3 region has the DNA TGCGCCAGCAGTGAAAGGTGGCAGTTAGACAATCAGCCCCAGCATTTT. This translates into CASSERWQLDNQPQHF. The J gene is TRBJ1-5, the V gene TRBV10-1; D is undetermined. CDR1 and CDR2 (germline): WNHNN, SYGVQD (reference sequence). This CDR3 has 16 residues. The ends were cut back, 3 bases at V and 3 bases at J, with 15 bases in the middle.

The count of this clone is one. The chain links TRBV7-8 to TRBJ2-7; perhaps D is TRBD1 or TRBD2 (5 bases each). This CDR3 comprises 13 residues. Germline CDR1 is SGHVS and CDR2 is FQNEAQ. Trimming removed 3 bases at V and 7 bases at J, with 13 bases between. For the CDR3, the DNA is TGTGCCAGCAGCTTCGATTCCTGGGGGGAGCAGTACTTC. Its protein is CASSFDSWGEQYF. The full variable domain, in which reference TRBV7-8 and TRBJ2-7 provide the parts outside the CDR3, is GAGVSQSPRYKVAKRGQDVALRCDPISGHVSLFWYQQALGQGPEFLTYFQNEAQLDKSGLPSDRFFAERPEGSVSTLKIQRTQQEDSAVYLCASSFDSWGEQYFGPGTRLTVT.

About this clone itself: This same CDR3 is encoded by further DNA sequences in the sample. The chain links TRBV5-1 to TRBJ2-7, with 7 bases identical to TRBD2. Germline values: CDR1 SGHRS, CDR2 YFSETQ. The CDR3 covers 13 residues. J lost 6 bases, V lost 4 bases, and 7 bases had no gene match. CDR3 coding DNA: TGCGCCAGCAGCCCTCGCACGGGGGGCGAGCAGTACTTC. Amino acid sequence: CASSPRTGGEQYF.